One sample yielded the 18 T cell receptor beta chains listed below, sequenced in a study of identical twins. TCRdb ran MiXCR on the 5' RACE reads and lists one entry per CDR3 protein. The sample has 1.5 million to 2 million distinct CDR3 sequences, around a third seen once. Sequences were obtained from cord blood. The receptors shown here come from a newborn girl in good health.

Concerning this clonotype itself: A much larger clone differs by one base, so this may be a read error. The chain is built from TRBV3-1 and TRBJ2-1, with TRBD2 identical over 11 bases. Germline CDR1 is LGHDT and CDR2 is YNNKEL (reference sequence). Trimming at V came to 5 bases and at J to 8 bases, leaving 11 bases not matched to a gene. The CDR3 spans 16 residues. The CDR3 is CASSSIALAGGDEQFF. The DNA for the CDR3 is TGTGCCAGCAGCTCCATCGCGCTAGCGGGAGGCGATGAGCAGTTCTTC.

The sample holds a few counts of this clonotype. The chain recombines TRBV20-1 with TRBJ1-2, with 8 positions matching TRBD1. This CDR3 spans 12 amino acids. In germline, CDR1 is DFQATT, CDR2 SNEGSKA (reference sequence). V gave up 6 bases and J gave up 6 bases; unmatched junction bases: 6. The DNA of the CDR3 is TGCAGTGCGACCACAGGGGGAAATGGCTACACCTTC. Translation gives CSATTGGNGYTF.

Concerning this clonotype: Possible read error: a much larger clone is one base away. This chain joins TRBV12-3 or TRBV12-4 and TRBJ2-5, with a tentative D call TRBD1 (6 bases). The J call may be incorrect, as the DNA end agrees better with TRBJ2-7. CDR3 length: 16 residues. The CDR3: CASGYRVPHPFYEQYF. CDR3 bases: TGTGCCAGCGGTTACAGGGTTCCCCACCCTTTTTACGAGCAGTACTTC.

This clonotype came up a few times. The chain is built from TRBV12-3 or TRBV12-4 and TRBJ2-2; D possibly matches TRBD1 or TRBD2 (5 bases each). V gave up 4 bases and J gave up 3 bases, with 6 bases separating them. The CDR3 contains 13 residues. The CDR3 loop reads CASSSGHTGELFF. CDR3 bases: TGTGCCAGCAGTTCGGGGCACACCGGGGAGCTGTTTTTT.

This clonotype was observed a handful of times. The chain joins TRBV5-1 to TRBJ2-3; weak D call: TRBD2 (6 bases). Germline V CDR1 and CDR2: SGHRS, YFSETQ. The CDR3 length is 15 residues. The V gene lost 3 bases and the J gene lost 4 bases, with 15 bases spanning the gap. CDR3 sequence (DNA): TGCGCCAGCAGCTACCGGGAGTGGGGCTCAGATACGCAGTATTTT. Encoded protein: CASSYREWGSDTQYF.

This clonotype was counted ten times or more. The chain employs TRBV27 and TRBJ2-7, with a tentative D call TRBD2 (5 bases). Germline loops: CDR1 MNHEY, CDR2 SMNVEV (reference sequence). Trimming cost V 5 bases and J 0 bases, with 8 bases left between them. The CDR3 is 13 amino acids. The CDR3 bases are TGTGCCAGCAGTGGTGACTACTCCTACGAGCAGTACTTC. Its protein product is CASSGDYSYEQYF.

The chain employs TRBV12-3 or TRBV12-4 and TRBJ2-7; tentatively, D is TRBD1 or TRBD2 (6 bases each). The CDR3 loop spans 15 amino acids. Trimming shortened V by 5 bases and J by 7 bases, and 21 bases separated the two germline ends. The CDR3 reads CASSPRGGSYNEQYF. Here the CDR3 DNA reads TGTGCCAGCAGTCCCAGGGGAGGCTCCTACAATGAGCAGTACTTC.

The CDR3 DNA is TGTGCCAGCAGAAGAGCAGGGACTAGCGGTTACAATGAGCAGTTCTTC. Its translation: CASRRAGTSGYNEQFF. V and J are TRBV27 and TRBJ2-1; the match to TRBD2 covers 11 bases. Germline trimming cut 6 bases from V and 4 bases from J; bases unmatched to any gene: 8. The germline V gene has CDR1 MNHEY and CDR2 SMNVEV (reference sequence). This CDR3 has 16 amino acids.

V gene TRBV6-1 combines with J gene TRBJ2-5; tentatively, D is TRBD2 (6 bases). Germline V gene sequence: CDR1 MNHNS, CDR2 SASEGT. This CDR3 contains 14 residues. Trimming pared 2 bases from V and 1 base from J, leaving 8 bases between. This CDR3 is CASSELGLQETQYF. The CDR3 DNA sequence: TGTGCCAGCAGTGAACTGGGACTCCAAGAGACCCAGTACTTC.

This clonotype appeared many times. J is TRBJ2-1 and V is TRBV9, with D possibly TRBD1 on 5 matching bases. Germline V CDR1 and CDR2: SGDLS, YYNGEE. CDR3 length equals 12 residues. V lost 3 bases and J lost 10, with 11 bases in between. CDR3: CASSAQGLEQFF. Here the CDR3 DNA reads TGTGCCAGCAGCGCCCAGGGCCTCGAGCAGTTCTTC.

This clonotype was observed a handful of times. The V and J genes are TRBV6-5 and TRBJ2-1; 8 bases are a match to TRBD2. V was pared by 6 bases and J by 0 bases, with 7 bases of the junction left unmatched. Germline assignment: CDR1 MNHEY and CDR2 SVGAGI. The CDR3 has 16 amino acids. CDR3 bases: TGTGCCAGCAGCACCCTAGCGGGCAGCTCCTACAATGAGCAGTTCTTC. It yields the protein CASSTLAGSSYNEQFF.

This clonotype was observed once. The J gene is TRBJ2-1, the V gene TRBV7-2; TRBD2 matches 7 bases. The end of the DNA is better explained by TRBJ2-7, so the J call may be wrong. Germline CDR1 and CDR2: SGHTA and FQGNSA. The CDR3 runs 16 residues. The chain's CDR3 is CASSRGTTTSYNEQYF. DNA for the CDR3: TGTGCCAGCAGCCGCGGGACTACCACTTCCTACAATGAGCAGTACTTC.

The chain links TRBV5-1 to TRBJ1-1; 8 positions match TRBD1. V lost 6 bases, J lost 2 bases, and 6 bases stayed unmatched. Germline CDR1 is SGHRS and CDR2 is YFSETQ. The CDR3 runs 14 residues. Here the CDR3 DNA reads TGCGCCAGCACGACACAGGGGGTCAACACTGAAGCTTTCTTT. The encoded protein is CASTTQGVNTEAFF. The variable domain in full, completed from reference TRBV5-1 and TRBJ1-1, reads KAGVTQTPRYLIKTRGQQVTLSCSPISGHRSVSWYQQTPGQGLQFLFEYFSETQRNKGNFPGRFSGRQFSNSRSEMNVSTLELGDSALYLCASTTQGVNTEAFFGQGTRLTVV.

This chain uses TRBV28 with TRBJ1-1; D is uncertain. The CDR3 is 14 amino acids. V shed 6 bases and J shed 0 bases, with 11 bases lying between them. CDR1 MDHEN and CDR2 SYDVKM come from the germline V gene. CDR3 DNA: TGTGCCAGCAGAGGAGGAAACCTGAACACTGAAGCTTTCTTT. Protein product: CASRGGNLNTEAFF.

In this sample, this clonotype turned up a few times. CDR3 DNA sequence: TGTGCCAGCAGCACCTGGGACAGGTCCTACGAGACCCAGTACTTC. Translated, it gives CASSTWDRSYETQYF. This chain links TRBV7-9 with TRBJ2-5; 8 bases match TRBD1. Germline V gene lookup returns CDR1 SEHNR and CDR2 FQNEAQ (reference sequence). V trimming: 5 bases; J trimming: 5 bases; junction bases outside the gene matches: 10. The CDR3 is 15 residues long.

This clonotype was seen a single time. Germline is not matched at one junction end, which may reflect a read error. The chain has TRBV29-1 and TRBJ2-2; perhaps TRBD2 as D (6 bases). The germline gives CDR1 SQVTM, CDR2 ANQGSEA. CDR3 size: 12 residues. CDR3 sequence reads: CSVGPNTGGLFF. CDR3 coding DNA: TGCAGCGTTGGGCCTAACACCGGGGGGCTGTTTTTT.

This sequence joins TRBV5-1 and TRBJ2-3, with D tentatively TRBD1 (6 bases). Per the germline V gene, CDR1 is SGHRS and CDR2 is YFSETQ. The V end was cut by 3 bases, the J end by 2 bases, with 16 bases between. The CDR3 extends over 16 amino acids. The CDR3: CASSSTGQPNTDTQYF. The CDR3, as DNA: TGCGCCAGCAGCTCTACCGGACAGCCGAACACAGATACGCAGTATTTT.

For the CDR3, the DNA is TGTGCCAGCAGTGAAGCGCGGGTGACTAATGAAAAACTGTTTTTT. Protein product: CASSEARVTNEKLFF. The chain carries TRBV6-1 and TRBJ1-4; D remains ambiguous. The CDR3 loop spans 15 amino acids. V shed 0 bases and J shed 2 bases, with 7 bases lying between them. Germline V gene lookup returns CDR1 MNHNS and CDR2 SASEGT.